This TCR beta chain is from a study of radiation and T cells in renal cell carcinoma. Looking at the study overall: Nephrectomy followed 15 Gy stereotactic body radiation by 4 weeks. Study-level points and caveats: From baseline, blood top tumor clonotypes peaked at 2 weeks post-radiation.

Profiling relied on immunoSEQ multiplex PCR, and the TCRdb table lists in-frame clones only, not all of them. The sample yields roughly 49,000 clones, 80% seen once. As to this clone: Its antigen is not identified.

The time point was: blood 2 weeks post-SBRT. Specified treatment: 15 Gy SBRT to primary tumor, nephrectomy 4 weeks later. After SBRT, blood was collected at 2 and 4 weeks, plus baseline. This renal cell carcinoma was of the clear cell type. V was cut by 2 bases and J by 4 bases, with 9 bases left in between. The CDR3 consists of 14 residues. The V gene's germline CDR1 is MNHEY and CDR2 SVGAGI. V is TRBV6-5 and J is TRBJ2-1, with D perhaps matching TRBD1 or TRBD2 (5 bases each). This specimen consisted of blood, obtained from a patient whose treatment included radiotherapy and nephrectomy. The sequence derives from a woman in her seventies with renal cell carcinoma. The CDR3 spells CASSYGTAYNEQFF. CDR3 DNA: TGTGCCAGCAGTTACGGGACGGCTTACAATGAGCAGTTCTTC.